Below, 3 T cell receptor beta chains from the same sample are listed, as sequenced in a study of post-analysis software for immune sequencing data. General study findings and limits: With TRBV5-6, TRBV5-1 and TRBV20-1 included, five TRBV segments were more frequent in patients than in controls.

TCR beta cDNA libraries had unique molecular identifiers. TCRdb ran MiXCR on the PCR reads and lists one entry per CDR3 protein. The repertoire holds roughly 670,000 distinct CDR3 sequences, with over 45% as singletons. These receptors' antigens are unknown. Sequencing was performed on blood. Source of these receptors: a girl aged 2-9 years with multiple sclerosis.

The V and J genes are TRBV9 and TRBJ2-1; the match to TRBD2 covers 13 bases. Germline assignment: CDR1 SGDLS and CDR2 YYNGEE. There are 19 residues in the CDR3. V shed 0 bases, J shed 0 bases, and the junction held 6 bases outside the gene matches. In nucleotides, the CDR3 is TGTGCCAGCAGCGTAGAGGGACTAGCGGGGTTCAGCTCCTACAATGAGCAGTTCTTC. Translation gives CASSVEGLAGFSSYNEQFF.

This clonotype showed up just once. One junction end does not reproduce the germline sequence, and a read error may be involved. V is TRBV6-1 and J is TRBJ2-1, with 9 bases matching TRBD2. Germline values: CDR1 MNHNS, CDR2 SASEGT. The CDR3 has 15 amino acids. CDR3 DNA sequence: TGTGCCAGCAGTCAAGCGGGAGGAGTTGGGGATGAGCAGTTCTTC. Amino acid sequence: CASSQAGGVGDEQFF.

This clonotype was recorded only once. The chain joins TRBV10-3 to TRBJ2-7, with D possibly TRBD1 on 6 matching bases. V was cut by 0 bases and J by 5 bases, with 14 bases left in between. The CDR3 length is 15 residues. The germline V gene has CDR1 ENHRY and CDR2 SYGVKD. CDR3 protein: CAISESGQFPHEQYF. In DNA, the CDR3 is TGTGCCATCAGTGAGTCAGGACAGTTTCCCCACGAGCAGTACTTC.